A single sample is the source of the 5 T cell receptor beta chains below, sequenced in a study of T cell repertoires in cytomegalovirus infection (dated by TCRdb to the late 2010s). Instrument used: Illumina HiSeq 1500. In TCRdb, the public reads were trimmed at Q25 with fastp and aligned with MiXCR, with productive beta chains retained. Rows with one shared CDR3 protein collapse into an entry with the most common genes and DNA. The sample table lists hundreds of thousands of distinct CDR3 sequences, about a sixth of them with a count of one. The top ten hold 12% of the sample. The sequencing input was PBMCs. The receptor set was obtained from a human donor in good health (CMV status not recorded). Some clones in this sample may be carry-over from other donors' samples.

The CDR3 sequence: CASSLGGAFYEQYF. In nucleotides, the CDR3 is TGTGCCAGCAGTTTGGGCGGGGCGTTCTACGAGCAGTACTTC. The gene calls are TRBV28 and TRBJ2-7; weak D call: TRBD2 (6 bases). V was cut by 3 bases and J by 3 bases, with 12 bases left in between. Germline V gives CDR1 MDHEN, CDR2 SYDVKM. This CDR3 is built from 14 residues.

The J gene is TRBJ1-5, the V gene TRBV12-3 or TRBV12-4, with TRBD1 matching 10 bases. This CDR3 has 16 amino acids. With 3 bases clipped from V and 7 bases from J, the junction kept 9 bases outside the gene matches. CDR3: CASSFIRTGGMQPQHF. CDR3 in DNA: TGTGCCAGCAGTTTTATTAGGACAGGGGGTATGCAGCCCCAGCATTTT.

The J gene is TRBJ1-3, the V gene TRBV3-1; no clear D. This CDR3 region has 12 residues. V was trimmed by 4 bases and J by 4 bases, leaving 5 bases between them. Looked up from germline, CDR1 is LGHDT and CDR2 is YNNKEL (reference sequence). CDR3 nucleotide sequence: TGTGCCAGCAGCCGAGAGGGAAACACCATATATTTT. Its translation is CASSREGNTIYF.

This clonotype was detected ten times or more. The chain employs TRBV19 and TRBJ2-7; D possibly corresponds to TRBD1 (6 bases). V gave up 4 bases and J gave up 2 bases, with 9 bases separating them. Looked up from germline, CDR1 is LNHDA and CDR2 is SQIVND (reference sequence). This CDR3 has 13 residues. CDR3 nucleotide sequence: TGTGCCAGTAGTACCACAGGGACCTACGAGCAGTACTTC. Translated: CASSTTGTYEQYF.

This clonotype was picked up a small number of times. This rearrangement joins TRBV4-1 to TRBJ1-3, with D possibly TRBD1 on 6 matching bases. Germline V gives CDR1 MGHRA, CDR2 YSYEKL. V was trimmed by 2 bases and J by 1 base, leaving 12 bases between them. The length of the CDR3 is 16 residues. CDR3 in DNA: TGCGCCAGCAGCCAACCTCGCAGGGGATCTGGAAACACCATATATTTT. Amino acid sequence: CASSQPRRGSGNTIYF.